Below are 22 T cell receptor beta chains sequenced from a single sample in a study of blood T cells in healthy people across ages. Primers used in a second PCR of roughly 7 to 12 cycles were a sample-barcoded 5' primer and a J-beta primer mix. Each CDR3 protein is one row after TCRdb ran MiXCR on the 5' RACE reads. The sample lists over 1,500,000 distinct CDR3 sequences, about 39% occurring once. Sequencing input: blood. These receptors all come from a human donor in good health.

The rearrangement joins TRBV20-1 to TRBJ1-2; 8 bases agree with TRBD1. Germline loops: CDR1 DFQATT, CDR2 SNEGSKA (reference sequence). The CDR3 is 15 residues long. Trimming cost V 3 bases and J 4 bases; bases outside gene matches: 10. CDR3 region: CSARLSWDRRYGYTF. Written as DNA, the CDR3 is TGCAGTGCTAGGCTCTCCTGGGACAGGCGCTATGGCTACACCTTC.

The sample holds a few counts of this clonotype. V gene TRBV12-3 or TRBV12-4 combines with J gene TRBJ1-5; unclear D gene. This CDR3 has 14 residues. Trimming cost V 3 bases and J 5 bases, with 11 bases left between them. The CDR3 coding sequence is TGTGCCAGCAGTTTCGGGCAGAGCCATCAGCCCCAGCATTTT. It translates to CASSFGQSHQPQHF.

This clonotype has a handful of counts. CDR3 residues: CASSPNRDRARTDTQYF. CDR3 DNA sequence: TGTGCCAGCAGTCCGAACCGGGACAGGGCAAGAACAGATACGCAGTATTTT. The chain has TRBV6-6 and TRBJ2-3; TRBD1 matches at 9 bases. The CDR3 covers 17 residues. The ends lost 5 bases at V and 3 bases at J; junction bases unmatched: 12. Germline CDR1 and CDR2: MNHNY and SVGAGI (reference sequence).

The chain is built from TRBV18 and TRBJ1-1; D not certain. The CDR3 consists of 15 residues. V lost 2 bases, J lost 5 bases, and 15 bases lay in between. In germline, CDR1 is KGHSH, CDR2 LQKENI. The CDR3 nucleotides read TGTGCCAGCTCACCAATAGGCTTCGGGGTTACTGAAGCTTTCTTT. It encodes CASSPIGFGVTEAFF.

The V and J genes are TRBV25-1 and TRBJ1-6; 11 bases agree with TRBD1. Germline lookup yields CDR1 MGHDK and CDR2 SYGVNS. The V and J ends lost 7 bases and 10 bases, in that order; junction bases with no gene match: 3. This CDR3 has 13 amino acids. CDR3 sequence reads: CASMGTGGSPLHF. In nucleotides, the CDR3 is TGTGCCAGCATGGGGACAGGGGGATCACCCCTCCACTTT.

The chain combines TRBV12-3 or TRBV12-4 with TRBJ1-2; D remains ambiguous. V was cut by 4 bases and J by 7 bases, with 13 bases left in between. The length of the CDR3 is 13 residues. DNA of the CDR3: TGTGCCAGCAGTTCAGCAAGGGAGGCTGGCTACACCTTC. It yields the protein CASSSAREAGYTF.

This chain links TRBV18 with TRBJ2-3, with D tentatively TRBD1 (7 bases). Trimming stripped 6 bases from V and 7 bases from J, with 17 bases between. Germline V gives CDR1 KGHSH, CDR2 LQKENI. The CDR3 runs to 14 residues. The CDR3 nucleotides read TGTGCCAGCTCGCGGGACAGCGGTTGGAATACGCAGTATTTT. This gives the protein CASSRDSGWNTQYF.

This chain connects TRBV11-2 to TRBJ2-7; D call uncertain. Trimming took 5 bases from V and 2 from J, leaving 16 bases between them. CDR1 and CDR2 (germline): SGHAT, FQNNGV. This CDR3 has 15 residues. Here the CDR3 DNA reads TGTGCCAGCAGCCCTTGGCGCAATCTAACCTACGAGCAGTACTTC. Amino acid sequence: CASSPWRNLTYEQYF.

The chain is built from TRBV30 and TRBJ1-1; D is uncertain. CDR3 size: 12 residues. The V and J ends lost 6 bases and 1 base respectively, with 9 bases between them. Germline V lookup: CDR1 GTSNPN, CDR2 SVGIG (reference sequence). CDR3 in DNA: TGTGCCTGTTTTTCGGCGAACACTGAAGCTTTCTTT. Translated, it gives CACFSANTEAFF.

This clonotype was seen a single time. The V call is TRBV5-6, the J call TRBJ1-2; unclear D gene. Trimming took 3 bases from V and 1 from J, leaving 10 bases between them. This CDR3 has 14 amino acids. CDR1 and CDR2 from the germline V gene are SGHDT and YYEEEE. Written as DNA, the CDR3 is TGTGCCAGCAGCTGGGTGACGGTTAACTATGGCTACACCTTC. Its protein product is CASSWVTVNYGYTF.

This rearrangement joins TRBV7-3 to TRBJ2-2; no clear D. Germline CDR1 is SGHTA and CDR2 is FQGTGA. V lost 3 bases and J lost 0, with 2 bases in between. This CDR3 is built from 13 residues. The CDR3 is CASSFANTGELFF. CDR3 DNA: TGTGCCAGCAGCTTCGCGAACACCGGGGAGCTGTTTTTT.

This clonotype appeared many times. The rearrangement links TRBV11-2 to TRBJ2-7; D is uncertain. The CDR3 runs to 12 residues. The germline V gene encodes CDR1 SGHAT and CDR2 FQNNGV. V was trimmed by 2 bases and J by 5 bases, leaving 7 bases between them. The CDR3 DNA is TGTGCCAGCAGCTTAATCCAGGACGAGCAGTACTTC. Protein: CASSLIQDEQYF.

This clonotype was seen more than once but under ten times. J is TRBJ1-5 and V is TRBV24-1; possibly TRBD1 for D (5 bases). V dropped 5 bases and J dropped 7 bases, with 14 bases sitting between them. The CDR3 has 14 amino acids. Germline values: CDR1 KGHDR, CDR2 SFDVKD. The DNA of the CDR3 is TGTGCCACCAGTGTTGCTCTTTCAGGGCAGCCCCAGCATTTT. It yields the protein CATSVALSGQPQHF.

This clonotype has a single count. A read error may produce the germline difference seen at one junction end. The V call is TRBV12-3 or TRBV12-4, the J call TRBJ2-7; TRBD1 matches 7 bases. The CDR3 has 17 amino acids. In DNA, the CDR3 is TGTGCCAGCAGTTTAGCGGGGGACAGCGAAGCTTCCTACGAGCAGTGCTTC. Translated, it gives CASSLAGDSEASYEQCF.

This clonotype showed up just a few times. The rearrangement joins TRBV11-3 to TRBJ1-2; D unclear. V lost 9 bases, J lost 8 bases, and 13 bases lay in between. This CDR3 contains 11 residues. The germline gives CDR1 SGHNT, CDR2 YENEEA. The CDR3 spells CARVRVYGYTF. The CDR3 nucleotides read TGTGCCAGAGTAAGGGTATACGGCTACACCTTC.

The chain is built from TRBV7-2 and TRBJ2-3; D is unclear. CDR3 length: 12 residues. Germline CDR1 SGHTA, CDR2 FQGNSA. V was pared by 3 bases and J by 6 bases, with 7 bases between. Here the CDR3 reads CASSFHSDTQYF. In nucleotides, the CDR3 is TGTGCCAGCAGCTTCCATTCGGATACGCAGTATTTT.

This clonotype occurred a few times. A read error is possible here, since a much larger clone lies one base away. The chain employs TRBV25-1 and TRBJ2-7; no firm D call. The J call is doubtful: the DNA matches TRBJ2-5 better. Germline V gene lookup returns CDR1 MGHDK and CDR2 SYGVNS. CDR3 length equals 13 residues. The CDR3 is CASSEKGRETQYF. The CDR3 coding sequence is TGTGCCAGCAGTGAAAAGGGCCGTGAGACCCAGTACTTC.

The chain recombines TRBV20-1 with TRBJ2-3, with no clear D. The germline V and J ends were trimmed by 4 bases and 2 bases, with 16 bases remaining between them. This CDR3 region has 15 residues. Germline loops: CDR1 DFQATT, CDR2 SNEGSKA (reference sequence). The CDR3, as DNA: TGCAGTGCTACTACCCCACAGATTAACACAGATACGCAGTATTTT. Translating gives CSATTPQINTDTQYF.

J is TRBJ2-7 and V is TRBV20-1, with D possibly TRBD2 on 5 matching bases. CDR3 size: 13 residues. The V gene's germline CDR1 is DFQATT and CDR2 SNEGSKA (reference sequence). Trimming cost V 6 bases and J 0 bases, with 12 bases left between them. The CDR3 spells CSAVGLISYEQYF. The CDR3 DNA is TGCAGTGCGGTCGGACTGATCTCCTACGAGCAGTACTTC.

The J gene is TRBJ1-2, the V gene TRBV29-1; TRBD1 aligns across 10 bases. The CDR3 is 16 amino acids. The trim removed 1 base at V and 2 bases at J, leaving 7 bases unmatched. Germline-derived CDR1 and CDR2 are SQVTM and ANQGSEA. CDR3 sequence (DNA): TGCAGCGTTGAAGTGGAGTGGACAGGGGGAAACTATGGCTACACCTTC. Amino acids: CSVEVEWTGGNYGYTF.

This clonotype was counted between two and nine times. In nucleotides, the CDR3 is TGTGCCAGCAGTTTAGAGGGGGGTGGTAGCTATGGCTACACCTTC. Amino acid sequence: CASSLEGGGSYGYTF. V and J are TRBV27 and TRBJ1-2; D possibly corresponds to TRBD1 (6 bases). V was clipped by 2 bases and J by 4 bases, with 14 bases between them. The CDR3 totals 15 residues. Germline values: CDR1 MNHEY, CDR2 SMNVEV (reference sequence).

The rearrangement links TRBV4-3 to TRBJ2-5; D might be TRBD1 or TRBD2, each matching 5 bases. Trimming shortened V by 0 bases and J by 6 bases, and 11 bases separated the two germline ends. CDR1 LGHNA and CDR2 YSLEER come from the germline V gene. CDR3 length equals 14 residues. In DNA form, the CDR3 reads TGCGCCAGCAGCCAAGATCGAGGGGTCCAGACCCAGTACTTC. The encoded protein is CASSQDRGVQTQYF.